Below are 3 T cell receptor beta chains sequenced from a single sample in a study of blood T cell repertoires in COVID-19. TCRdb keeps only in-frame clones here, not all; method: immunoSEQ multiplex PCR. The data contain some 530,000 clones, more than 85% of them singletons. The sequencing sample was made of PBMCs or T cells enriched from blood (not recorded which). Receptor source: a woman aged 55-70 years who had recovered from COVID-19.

The CDR3 region is CASSLVGRYEQYF. In DNA, the CDR3 is TGCGCCAGCAGCTTGGTGGGGAGATACGAGCAGTACTTC. J is TRBJ2-7 and V is TRBV5-1, with a weak D call TRBD2 (5 bases). The CDR3 has 13 residues. The ends were cut back, 0 bases at V and 4 bases at J, with 8 bases in the middle. Germline V gene data show CDR1 as SGHRS and CDR2 as YFSETQ.

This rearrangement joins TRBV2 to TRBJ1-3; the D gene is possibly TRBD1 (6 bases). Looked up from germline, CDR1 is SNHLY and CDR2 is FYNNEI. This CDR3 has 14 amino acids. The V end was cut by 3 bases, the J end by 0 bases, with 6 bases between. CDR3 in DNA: TGTGCCAGCAGTGAGGGGGCCTCTGGAAACACCATATATTTT. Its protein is CASSEGASGNTIYF.

CDR3 sequence (DNA): TGTGCCACATCCGAGTGGAGTTCTGGAAACACCATATATTTT. This translates into CATSEWSSGNTIYF. V and J are TRBV6-6 and TRBJ1-3; D is unresolved. With 10 bases removed from V and 1 base from J, the gap between germline ends came to 14 bases. CDR3 length: 14 residues. CDR1 and CDR2 (germline): MNHNY, SVGAGI (reference sequence).